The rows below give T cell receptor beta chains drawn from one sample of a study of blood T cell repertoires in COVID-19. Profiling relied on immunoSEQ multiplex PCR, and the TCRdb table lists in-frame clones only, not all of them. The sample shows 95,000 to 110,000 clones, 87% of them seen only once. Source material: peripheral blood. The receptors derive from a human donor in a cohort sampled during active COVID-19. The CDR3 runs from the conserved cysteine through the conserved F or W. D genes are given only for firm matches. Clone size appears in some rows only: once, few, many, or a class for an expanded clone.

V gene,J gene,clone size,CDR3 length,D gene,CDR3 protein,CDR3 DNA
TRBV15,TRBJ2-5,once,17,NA,CATSKAGAGATKETQYF,TGTGCCACCAGCAAAGCAGGGGCTGGGGCCACCAAAGAGACCCAGTACTTC
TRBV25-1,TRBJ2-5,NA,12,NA,CASSPAVETQYF,TGTGCCAGCAGTCCGGCGGTGGAGACCCAGTACTTC
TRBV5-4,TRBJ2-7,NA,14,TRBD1,CASSGTGGTYEQYF,TGTGCCAGCAGCGGGACAGGGGGGACCTACGAGCAGTACTTC
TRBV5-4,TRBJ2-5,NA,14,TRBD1,CASSFGQGRETQYF,TGTGCCAGCAGCTTTGGACAGGGGAGGGAGACCCAGTACTTC
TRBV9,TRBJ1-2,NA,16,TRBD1,CASSVAGTGDGYGYTF,TGTGCCAGCAGCGTAGCCGGGACAGGGGACGGCTATGGCTACACCTTC
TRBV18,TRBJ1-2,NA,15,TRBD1,CASSLGTVGRDGYTF,TGTGCCAGCTCACTCGGGACAGTCGGTCGCGATGGCTACACCTTC
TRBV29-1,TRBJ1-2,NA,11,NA,CSARWRDGYTF,TGCAGCGCCAGATGGAGGGATGGCTACACCTTC
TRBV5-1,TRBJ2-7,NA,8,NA,CASKLRLF,TGCGCCAGCAAGCTACGTCTCTTC
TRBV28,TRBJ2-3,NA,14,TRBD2,CATRVAGGTNTQYF,TGTGCCACCAGGGTAGCGGGAGGAACGAATACGCAGTATTTT
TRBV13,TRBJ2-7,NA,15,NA,CASSLNGRASYEQYF,TGTGCCAGCAGCTTAAACGGGAGAGCCTCCTACGAGCAGTACTTC
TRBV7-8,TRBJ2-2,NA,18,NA,CASSFPVRGRGNTGELFF,TGTGCCAGCAGCTTCCCGGTCAGGGGTAGGGGTAACACCGGGGAGCTGTTTTTT
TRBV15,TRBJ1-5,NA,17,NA,CATSRDLRNRVAEPQHF,TGTGCCACCAGCAGAGACCTTCGAAACAGGGTAGCTGAGCCCCAGCATTTT
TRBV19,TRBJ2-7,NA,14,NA,CASSTGTPVYEQYF,TGTGCCAGTAGTACCGGGACACCCGTCTACGAGCAGTACTTC
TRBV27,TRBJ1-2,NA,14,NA,CASSSYRANYGYTF,TGTGCCAGCAGTTCTTACAGGGCAAACTATGGCTACACCTTC
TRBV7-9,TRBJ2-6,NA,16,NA,CASSLLTRAGANVLTF,TGTGCCAGCAGCTTACTAACCAGGGCTGGGGCCAACGTCCTGACTTTC
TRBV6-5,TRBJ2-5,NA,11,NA,CASRSLETQYF,TGTGCCAGCCGGAGCTTAGAGACCCAGTACTTC
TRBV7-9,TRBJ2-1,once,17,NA,CASTSNTLGVGNNEQFF,TGTGCCAGCACCAGTAACACCTTGGGAGTCGGAAACAATGAGCAGTTCTTC
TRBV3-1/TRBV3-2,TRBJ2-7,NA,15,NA,CASSPAGTPPYEQYF,TGTGCCAGCAGCCCCGCCGGGACACCACCTTACGAGCAGTACTTC
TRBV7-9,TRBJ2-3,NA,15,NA,CASSSPGGNTDTQYF,TGTGCCAGCAGCTCTCCTGGGGGCAACACAGATACGCAGTATTTT
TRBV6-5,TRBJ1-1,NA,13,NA,CAVRGPMNTEAFF,TGTGCCGTACGAGGTCCGATGAACACTGAAGCTTTCTTT
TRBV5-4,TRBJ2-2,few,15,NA,CASSMDSRNTGELFF,TGTGCCAGCAGCATGGACAGCAGGAACACCGGGGAGCTGTTTTTT
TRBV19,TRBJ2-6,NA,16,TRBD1,CASSITGGTGANVLTF,TGTGCCAGTAGTATTACAGGGGGTACTGGGGCCAACGTCCTGACTTTC